The entry below gives a single TCR beta chain sequence along with its context. Its antigen remains unidentified. This sample is drawn from a study of STAT3 mutations in large granular lymphocyte leukemia. Overall study: Among longitudinally sequenced T-LGLL patients, roughly half had canonical activating STAT3 mutations detected. Study outcomes and limitations: Every T-cell large granular lymphocyte leukemia patient had at least one immunodominant TCR beta clonotype. A small but highly pathogenic clone may have been missed. Variable sampling intervals and differing treatment regimens complicated linking therapy response to TCR clonal burden changes. In about 35% of the 18 patients, new TCR clonotypes emerged after therapy.

V shed 7 bases, J shed 3 bases, and the junction held 5 bases outside the gene matches. The germline V gene encodes CDR1 ENHRY and CDR2 SYGVKD. CDR3 length equals 14 residues. Only in-frame clones appear in the TCRdb table, and some are missing; sequencing was by immunoSEQ multiplex PCR. The sample includes more than 10,000 clones, about nine tenths of them seen just once. V is TRBV10-3 and J is TRBJ2-3; 9 bases are shared with TRBD2. The clonotype comes from a human donor with T large granular lymphocyte leukemia. Some clones in this sample may be carry-over from other donors' samples. The source material was PBMCs. The CDR3: CAITGGLATDTQYF. The CDR3 bases are TGTGCCATCACGGGGGGACTAGCAACAGATACGCAGTATTTT.